The T cell receptor beta chain described here comes from a study of T cell responses to AZD1222 COVID-19 vaccine. Study-wide results and limits: Repertoires were collected only later (after the peak T cell response had occurred).

As regards this clone: What it binds is unknown.

Data came from immunoSEQ multiplex PCR; TCRdb stores just in-frame clones and leaves some out. This table has about 170,000 clones, 75% to 90% appearing once. V was cut by 1 base and J by 3 bases, with 6 bases left in between. This CDR3 region has 13 residues. Germline V gene sequence: CDR1 MNHEY, CDR2 SVGAGI. This chain joins TRBV6-5 and TRBJ1-2; no definite D call. This receptor was identified in an adult in good health. Sequenced material: peripheral blood, taken on day 0 of AZD1222 vaccination. The CDR3 region is CASSYLAHYGYTF. The CDR3 coding sequence is TGTGCCAGCAGTTACTTGGCGCACTATGGCTACACCTTC.